These T cell receptor beta chains were read from a single sample in a study. TCRdb processed the RT-PCR reads anew with MiXCR; each CDR3 protein has one entry. Here the sample spans 650,000 to 800,000 distinct CDR3 sequences, approximately 15% being singletons. The sample comprised memory CD4+ T cells from blood. These receptors were collected from a female donor in good health, serving as a healthy control. The CDR3 runs from the conserved cysteine through the conserved F or W. The order of the fields is J gene, V gene, CDR3 protein.

>TRBJ2-1|TRBV20-1
CSARGERVDEQFF
>TRBJ2-2|TRBV3-1
CASSHGTNTGELFF
>TRBJ2-7|TRBV20-1
CSAGRSGIYEQYF
>TRBJ2-3|TRBV28
CASSLGRTFTDTQYF
>TRBJ1-2|TRBV9
CASSARTYGYTF
>TRBJ2-2|TRBV7-3
CASNLSLVGELFF
>TRBJ2-7|TRBV9
CASSVAPVGTYEQYF
>TRBJ2-5|TRBV12-3/TRBV12-4
CASSLARGWGSSETQYF
>TRBJ2-5|TRBV28
CASSLVSSASGGGQETQYF
>TRBJ2-3|TRBV5-6
CASSSRGGRQYF
>TRBJ2-3|TRBV5-1
CASSLGPSAGGTDTQYF
>TRBJ1-5|TRBV5-1
CASSFGQPNQPQHF
>TRBJ2-2|TRBV7-2
CASSPRWTGELFF
>TRBJ2-7|TRBV28
CASRRTGGWYGEQYF
>TRBJ2-3|TRBV4-1
CASSEVGSPSTDTQYF
>TRBJ1-6|TRBV10-3
CAISAFTDSPLHF
>TRBJ2-7|TRBV7-9
CASSPMGEGEQYF
>TRBJ1-6|TRBV27
CASSREPYRDNSPLHF
>TRBJ1-5|TRBV28
CASRELVLAQPQHF
>TRBJ2-1|TRBV10-3
CAAGGQSSYNEQFF